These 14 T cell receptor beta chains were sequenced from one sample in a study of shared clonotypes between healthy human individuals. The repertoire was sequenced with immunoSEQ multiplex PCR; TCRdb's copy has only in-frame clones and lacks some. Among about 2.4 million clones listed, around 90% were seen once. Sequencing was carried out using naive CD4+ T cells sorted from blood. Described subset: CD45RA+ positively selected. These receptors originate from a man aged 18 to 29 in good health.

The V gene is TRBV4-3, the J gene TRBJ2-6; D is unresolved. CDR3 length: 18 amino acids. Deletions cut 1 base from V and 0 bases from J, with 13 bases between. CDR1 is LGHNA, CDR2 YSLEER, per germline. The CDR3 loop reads CASSQVGSLFSGANVLTF. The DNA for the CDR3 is TGCGCCAGCAGCCAAGTTGGCAGCCTTTTCTCTGGGGCCAACGTCCTGACTTTC.

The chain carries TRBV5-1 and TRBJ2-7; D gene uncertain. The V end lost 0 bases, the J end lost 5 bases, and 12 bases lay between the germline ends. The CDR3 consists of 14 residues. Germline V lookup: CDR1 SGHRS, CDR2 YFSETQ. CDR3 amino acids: CASSLERLVNEQYF. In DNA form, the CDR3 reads TGCGCCAGCAGCTTGGAGCGTCTAGTCAACGAGCAGTACTTC.

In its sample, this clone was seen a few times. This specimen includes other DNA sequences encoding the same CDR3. The CDR3 spells CASSLGRENTEAFF. DNA for the CDR3: TGCGCCAGCAGCTTGGGAAGGGAGAACACTGAAGCTTTCTTT. The chain carries TRBV5-1 and TRBJ1-1; D is unresolved. The CDR3 covers 14 residues. V was clipped by 0 bases and J by 1 base, with 7 bases between them. CDR1 is SGHRS, CDR2 YFSETQ, per germline.

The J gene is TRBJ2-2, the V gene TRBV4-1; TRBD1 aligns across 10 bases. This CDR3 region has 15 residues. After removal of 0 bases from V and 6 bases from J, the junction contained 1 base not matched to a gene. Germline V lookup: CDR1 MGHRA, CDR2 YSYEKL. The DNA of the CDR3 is TGCGCCAGCAGCCAAGAGGACAGGGGGGCCGGGGAGCTGTTTTTT. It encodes CASSQEDRGAGELFF.

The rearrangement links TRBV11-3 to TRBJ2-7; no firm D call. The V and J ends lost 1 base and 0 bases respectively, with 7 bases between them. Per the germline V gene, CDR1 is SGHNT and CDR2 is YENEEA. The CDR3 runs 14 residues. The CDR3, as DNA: TGTGCCAGCAGCTTAGGGGGTCCCTCCTACGAGCAGTACTTC. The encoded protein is CASSLGGPSYEQYF. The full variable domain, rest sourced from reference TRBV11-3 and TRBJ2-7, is EAGVVQSPRYKIIEKKQPVAFWCNPISGHNTLYWYLQNLGQGPELLIRYENEEAVDDSQLPKDRFSAERLKGVDSTLKIQPAELGDSAVYLCASSLGGPSYEQYFGPGTRLTVT.

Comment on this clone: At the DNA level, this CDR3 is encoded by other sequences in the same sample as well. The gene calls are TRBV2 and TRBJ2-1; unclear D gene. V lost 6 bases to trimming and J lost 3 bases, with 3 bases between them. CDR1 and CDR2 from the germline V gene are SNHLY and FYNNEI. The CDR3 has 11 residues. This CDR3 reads CASSGYNEQFF. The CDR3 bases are TGTGCCAGCAGCGGCTACAATGAGCAGTTCTTC.

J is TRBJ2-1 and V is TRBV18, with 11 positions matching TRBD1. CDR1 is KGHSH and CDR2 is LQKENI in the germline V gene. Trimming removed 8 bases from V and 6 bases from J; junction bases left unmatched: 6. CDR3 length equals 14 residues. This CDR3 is CASHGTGGFNEQFF. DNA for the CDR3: TGTGCCAGCCACGGGACAGGGGGGTTCAATGAGCAGTTCTTC.

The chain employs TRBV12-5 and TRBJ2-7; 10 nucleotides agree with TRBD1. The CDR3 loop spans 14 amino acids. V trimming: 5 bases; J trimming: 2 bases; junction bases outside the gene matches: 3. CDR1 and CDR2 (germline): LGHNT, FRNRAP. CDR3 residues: CASGLGQGAYEQYF. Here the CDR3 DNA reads TGTGCTAGTGGTCTTGGACAGGGGGCCTACGAGCAGTACTTC.

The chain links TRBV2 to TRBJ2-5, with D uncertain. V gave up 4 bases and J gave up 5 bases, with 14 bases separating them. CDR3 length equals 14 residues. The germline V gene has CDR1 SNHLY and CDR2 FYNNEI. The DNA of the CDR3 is TGTGCCAGCAGTGGCGGCCAAGAGTGGGAGACCCAGTACTTC. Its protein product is CASSGGQEWETQYF. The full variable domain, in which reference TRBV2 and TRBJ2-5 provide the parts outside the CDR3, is EPEVTQTPSHQVTQMGQEVILRCVPISNHLYFYWYRQILGQKVEFLVSFYNNEISEKSEIFDDQFSVERPDGSNFTLKIRSTKLEDSAMYFCASSGGQEWETQYFGPGTRLLVL.

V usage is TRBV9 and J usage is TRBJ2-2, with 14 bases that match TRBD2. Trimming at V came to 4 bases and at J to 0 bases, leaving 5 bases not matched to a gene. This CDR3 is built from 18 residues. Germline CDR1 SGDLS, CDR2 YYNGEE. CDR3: CASSSRTSGGPNTGELFF. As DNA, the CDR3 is TGTGCCAGCAGCTCCCGGACTAGCGGGGGGCCGAACACCGGGGAGCTGTTTTTT.

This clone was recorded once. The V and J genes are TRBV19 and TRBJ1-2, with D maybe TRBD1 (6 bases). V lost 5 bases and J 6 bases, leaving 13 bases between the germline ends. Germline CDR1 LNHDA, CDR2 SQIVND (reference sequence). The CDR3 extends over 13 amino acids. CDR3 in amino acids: CASSLEGDNGYTF. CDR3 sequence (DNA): TGTGCCAGTAGTCTCGAGGGGGACAATGGCTACACCTTC.

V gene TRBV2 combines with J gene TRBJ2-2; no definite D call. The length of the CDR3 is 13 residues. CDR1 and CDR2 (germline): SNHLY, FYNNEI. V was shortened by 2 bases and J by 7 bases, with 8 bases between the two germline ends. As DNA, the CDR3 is TGTGCCAGCAGTGAATCGATGGTCGGGGAGCTGTTTTTT. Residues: CASSESMVGELFF.

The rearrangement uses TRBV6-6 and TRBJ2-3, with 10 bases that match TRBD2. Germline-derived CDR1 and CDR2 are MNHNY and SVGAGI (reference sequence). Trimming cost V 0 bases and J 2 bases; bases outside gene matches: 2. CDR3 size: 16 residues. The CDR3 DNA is TGTGCCAGCAGTTACTCTAGCGGGGGGTTCACAGATACGCAGTATTTT. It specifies CASSYSSGGFTDTQYF.

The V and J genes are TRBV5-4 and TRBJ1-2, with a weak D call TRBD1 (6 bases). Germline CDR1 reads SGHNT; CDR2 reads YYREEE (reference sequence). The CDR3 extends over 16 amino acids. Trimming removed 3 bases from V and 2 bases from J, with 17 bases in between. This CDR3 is CASSWKTGSENYGYTF. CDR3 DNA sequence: TGTGCCAGCAGCTGGAAAACAGGGTCGGAAAACTATGGCTACACCTTC. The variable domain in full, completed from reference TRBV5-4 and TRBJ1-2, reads ETGVTQSPTHLIKTRGQQVTLRCSSQSGHNTVSWYQQALGQGPQFIFQYYREEENGRGNFPPRFSGLQFPNYSSELNVNALELDDSALYLCASSWKTGSENYGYTFGSGTRLTVV.